Listed here is a single T cell receptor (beta chain). Its antigen is not identified. The data belong to a study of cytomegalovirus exposure and HLA in healthy donors. Per germline, CDR1 SNHLY and CDR2 FYNNEI. This CDR3 contains 15 residues. V dropped 2 bases and J dropped 5 bases, with 15 bases sitting between them. Study-level results: The study reported that TCR beta sequences accurately predicted HLA-A and HLA-B alleles in most subjects.

PCR primers comprised 60 Vbeta and 13 Jbeta primers. Sequenced by immunoSEQ multiplex PCR; TCRdb stores in-frame clones only, minus some. The repertoire holds around 140,000 clones, around four fifths seen once, with 9.7% in the top ten. The specimen sequenced was PBMCs. This sequence originates from a woman aged 55-69 years in good health and CMV-seropositive. The genes are TRBV2 and TRBJ1-2; D unclear. The CDR3 nucleotides read TGTGCCAGCAGTGAAAGTCGGAGGGTTAATTATGGCTACACCTTC. Amino acid sequence: CASSESRRVNYGYTF.